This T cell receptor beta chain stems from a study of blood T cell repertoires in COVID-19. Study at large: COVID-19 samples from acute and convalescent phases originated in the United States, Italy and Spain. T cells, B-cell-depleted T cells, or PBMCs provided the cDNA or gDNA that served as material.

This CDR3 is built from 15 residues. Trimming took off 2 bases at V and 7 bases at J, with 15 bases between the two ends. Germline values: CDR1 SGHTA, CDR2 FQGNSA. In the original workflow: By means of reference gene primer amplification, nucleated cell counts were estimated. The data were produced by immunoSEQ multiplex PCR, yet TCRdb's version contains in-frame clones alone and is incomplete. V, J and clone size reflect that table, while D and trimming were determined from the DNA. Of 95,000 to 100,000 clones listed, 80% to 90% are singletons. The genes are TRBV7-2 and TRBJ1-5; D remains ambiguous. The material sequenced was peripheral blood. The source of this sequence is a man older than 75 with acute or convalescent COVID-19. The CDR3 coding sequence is TGTGCCAGCAGCTTAAAGCTCTCAGGCGAGCAGCCCCAGCATTTT. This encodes CASSLKLSGEQPQHF.